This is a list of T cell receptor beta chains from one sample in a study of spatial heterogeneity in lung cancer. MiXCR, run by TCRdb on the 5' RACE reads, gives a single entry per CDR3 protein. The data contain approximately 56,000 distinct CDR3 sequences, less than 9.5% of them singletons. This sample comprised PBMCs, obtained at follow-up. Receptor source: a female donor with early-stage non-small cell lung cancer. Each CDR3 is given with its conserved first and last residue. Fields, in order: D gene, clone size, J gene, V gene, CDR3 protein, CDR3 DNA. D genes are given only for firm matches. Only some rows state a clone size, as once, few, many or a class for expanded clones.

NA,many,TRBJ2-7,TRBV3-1,CASSPRTFALRTYEQYF,TGTGCCAGCAGCCCAAGGACCTTCGCTCTCCGAACTTACGAGCAGTACTTC
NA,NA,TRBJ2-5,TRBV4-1,CASSQDGGPAETQYF,TGCGCCAGCAGCCAAGATGGGGGCCCGGCGGAGACCCAGTACTTC
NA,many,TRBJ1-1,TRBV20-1,CSARERGLNTEAFF,TGCAGTGCTAGAGAAAGAGGGCTGAACACTGAAGCTTTCTTT
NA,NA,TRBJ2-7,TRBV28,CATLRSYEQYF,TGTGCCACCCTAAGGTCCTACGAGCAGTACTTC
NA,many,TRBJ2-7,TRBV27,CASRTRGGLLSEQYF,TGTGCCAGCCGGACCAGGGGCGGCTTACTTAGCGAGCAGTACTTC
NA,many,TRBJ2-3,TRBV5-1,CASSLAQGAISTDTQYF,TGCGCCAGCAGCTTGGCACAGGGCGCAATAAGCACAGATACGCAGTATTTT
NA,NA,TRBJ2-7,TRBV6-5,CASRSAGSPLRSPEQYF,TGTGCCAGCAGAAGCGCCGGGTCCCCGCTTAGATCCCCCGAGCAGTACTTC
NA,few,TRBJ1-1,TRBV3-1,CASSQGTRGTEAFF,TGTGCCAGCAGCCAAGGTACCAGGGGCACTGAAGCTTTCTTT
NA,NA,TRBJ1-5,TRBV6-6,CASRSVQTTQPQHF,TGTGCCAGCCGTTCGGTCCAAACGACACAGCCCCAGCATTTT
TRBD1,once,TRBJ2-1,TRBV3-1,CASSQAWDSQDEQFF,TGTGCCAGCAGCCAAGCATGGGACAGCCAGGATGAGCAGTTCTTC
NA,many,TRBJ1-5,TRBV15,CATSREKGSNQPQHF,TGTGCCACCAGCAGAGAGAAGGGTAGCAATCAGCCCCAGCATTTT
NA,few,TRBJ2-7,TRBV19,CASSMISAVSYEQYF,TGTGCCAGTAGTATGATCAGTGCAGTCTCCTACGAGCAGTACTTC
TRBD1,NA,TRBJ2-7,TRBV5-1,CASSLVGQGNYEQYF,TGCGCCAGCAGCTTGGTGGGACAGGGGAACTACGAGCAGTACTTC
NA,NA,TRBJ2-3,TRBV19,CASSIIQGPFTDTQYF,TGTGCCAGTAGTATCATACAGGGACCCTTCACAGATACGCAGTATTTT
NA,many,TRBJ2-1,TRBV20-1,CSAPLGVAAYNEQFF,TGCAGTGCTCCCCTAGGGGTTGCGGCCTACAATGAGCAGTTCTTC